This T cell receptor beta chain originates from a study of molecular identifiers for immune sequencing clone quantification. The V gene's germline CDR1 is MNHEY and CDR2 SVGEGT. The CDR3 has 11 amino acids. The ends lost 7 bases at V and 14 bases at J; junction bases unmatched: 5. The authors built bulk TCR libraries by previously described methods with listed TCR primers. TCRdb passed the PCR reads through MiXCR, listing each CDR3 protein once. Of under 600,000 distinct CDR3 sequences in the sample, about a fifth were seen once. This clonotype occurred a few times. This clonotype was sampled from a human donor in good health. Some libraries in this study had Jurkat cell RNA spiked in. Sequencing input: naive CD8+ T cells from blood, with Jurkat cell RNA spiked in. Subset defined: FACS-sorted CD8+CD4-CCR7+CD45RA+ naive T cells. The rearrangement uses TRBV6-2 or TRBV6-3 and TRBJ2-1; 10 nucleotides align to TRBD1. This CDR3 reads CASKVGTGEFF. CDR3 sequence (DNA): TGTGCCAGCAAGGTGGGGACAGGGGAGTTCTTC.